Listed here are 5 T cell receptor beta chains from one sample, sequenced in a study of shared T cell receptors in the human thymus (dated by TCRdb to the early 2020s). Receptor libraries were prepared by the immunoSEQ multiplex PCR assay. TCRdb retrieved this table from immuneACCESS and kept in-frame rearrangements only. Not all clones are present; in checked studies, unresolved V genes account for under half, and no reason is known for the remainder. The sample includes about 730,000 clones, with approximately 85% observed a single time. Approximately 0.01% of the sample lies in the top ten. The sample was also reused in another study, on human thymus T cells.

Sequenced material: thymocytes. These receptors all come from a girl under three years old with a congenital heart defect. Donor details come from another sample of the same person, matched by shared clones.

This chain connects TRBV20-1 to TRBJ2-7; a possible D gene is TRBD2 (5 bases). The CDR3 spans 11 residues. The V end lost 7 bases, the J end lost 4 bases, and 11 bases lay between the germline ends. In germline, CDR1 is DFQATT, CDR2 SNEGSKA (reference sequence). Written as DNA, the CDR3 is TGCAGTGGAGGGAAGCGGTACGAGCAGTACTTC. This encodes CSGGKRYEQYF.

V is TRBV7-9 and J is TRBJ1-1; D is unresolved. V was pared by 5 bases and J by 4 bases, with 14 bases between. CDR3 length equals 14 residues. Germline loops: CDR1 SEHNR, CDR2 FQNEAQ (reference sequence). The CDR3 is CASSLPVGSTEAFF. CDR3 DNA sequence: TGTGCCAGCAGCCTTCCTGTCGGGTCCACTGAAGCTTTCTTT.

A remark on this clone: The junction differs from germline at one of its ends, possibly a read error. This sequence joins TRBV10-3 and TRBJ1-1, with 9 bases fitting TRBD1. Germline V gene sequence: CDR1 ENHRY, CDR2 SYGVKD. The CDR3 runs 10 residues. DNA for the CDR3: TGTGCCGCAGGGGACAGGGAAGGTTTCTTT. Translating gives CAAGDREGFF.

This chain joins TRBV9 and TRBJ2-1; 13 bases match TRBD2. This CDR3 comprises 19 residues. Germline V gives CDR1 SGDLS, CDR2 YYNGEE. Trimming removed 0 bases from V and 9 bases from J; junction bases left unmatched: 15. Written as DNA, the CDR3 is TGTGCCAGCAGCGTAGAGCCGCAGACTAGCGGGGGGCAGTCAGGTGAGCAGTTCTTC. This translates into CASSVEPQTSGGQSGEQFF.

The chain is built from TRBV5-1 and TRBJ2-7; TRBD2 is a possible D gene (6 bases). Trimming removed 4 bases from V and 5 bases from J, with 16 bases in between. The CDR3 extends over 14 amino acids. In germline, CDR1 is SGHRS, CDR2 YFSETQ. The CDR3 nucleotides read TGCGCCAGCAGCCTGGGAGGCTCCCACCACGAGCAGTACTTC. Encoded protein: CASSLGGSHHEQYF.